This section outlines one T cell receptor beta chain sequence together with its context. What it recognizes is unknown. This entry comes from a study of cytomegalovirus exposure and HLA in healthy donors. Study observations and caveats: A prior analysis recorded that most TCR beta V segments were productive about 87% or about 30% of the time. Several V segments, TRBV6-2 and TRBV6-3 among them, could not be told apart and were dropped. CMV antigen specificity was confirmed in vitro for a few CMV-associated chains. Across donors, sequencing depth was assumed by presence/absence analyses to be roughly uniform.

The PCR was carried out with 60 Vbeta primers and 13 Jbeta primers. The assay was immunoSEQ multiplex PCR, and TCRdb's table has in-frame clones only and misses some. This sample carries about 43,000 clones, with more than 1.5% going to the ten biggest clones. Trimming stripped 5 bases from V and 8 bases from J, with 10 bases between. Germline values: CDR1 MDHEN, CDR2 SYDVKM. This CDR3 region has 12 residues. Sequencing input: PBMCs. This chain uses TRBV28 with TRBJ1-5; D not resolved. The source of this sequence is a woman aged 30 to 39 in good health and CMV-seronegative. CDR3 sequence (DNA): TGTGCCAGCAGTCTTCGTCGGGAGCCCCAGCATTTT. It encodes CASSLRREPQHF.